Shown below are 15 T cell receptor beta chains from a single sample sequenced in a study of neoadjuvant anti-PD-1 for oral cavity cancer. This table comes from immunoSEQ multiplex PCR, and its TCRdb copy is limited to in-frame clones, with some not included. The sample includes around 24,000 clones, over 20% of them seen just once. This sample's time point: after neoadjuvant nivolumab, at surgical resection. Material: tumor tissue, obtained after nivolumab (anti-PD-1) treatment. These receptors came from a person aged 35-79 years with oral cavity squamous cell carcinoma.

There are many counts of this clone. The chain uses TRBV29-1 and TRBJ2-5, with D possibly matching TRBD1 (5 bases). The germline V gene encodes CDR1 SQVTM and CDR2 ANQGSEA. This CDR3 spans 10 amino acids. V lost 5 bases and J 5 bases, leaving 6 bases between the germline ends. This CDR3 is CSVYRETQYF. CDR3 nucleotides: TGCAGCGTTTACAGGGAGACCCAGTACTTC. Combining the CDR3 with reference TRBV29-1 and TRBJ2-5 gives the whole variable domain SAVISQKPSRDICQRGTSLTIQCQVDSQVTMMFWYRQQPGQSLTLIATANQGSEATYESGFVIDKFPISRPNLTFSTLTVSNMSPEDSSIYLCSVYRETQYFGPGTRLLVL.

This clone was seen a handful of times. The CDR3 loop is CASSRGWRAAMGTQYF. The CDR3 DNA follows: TGTGCCAGCAGCCGGGGGTGGCGGGCAGCCATGGGGACCCAGTACTTC. This chain links TRBV14 with TRBJ2-5; D tentatively fits TRBD1 or TRBD2 (5 bases each). Trimming cost V 4 bases and J 7 bases, with 22 bases left between them. CDR1 and CDR2 from the germline V gene are SGHDN and FVKESK. This CDR3 comprises 16 residues.

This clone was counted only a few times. For the CDR3, the DNA is TGTGCCAGCAGTTTATTACAGGGGAGCTATGGCTACACCTTC. Protein sequence: CASSLLQGSYGYTF. The chain carries TRBV28 and TRBJ1-2; 7 nucleotides agree with TRBD1. Germline assignment: CDR1 MDHEN and CDR2 SYDVKM. The ends lost 1 base at V and 4 bases at J; junction bases unmatched: 3. The CDR3 is made up of 14 amino acids.

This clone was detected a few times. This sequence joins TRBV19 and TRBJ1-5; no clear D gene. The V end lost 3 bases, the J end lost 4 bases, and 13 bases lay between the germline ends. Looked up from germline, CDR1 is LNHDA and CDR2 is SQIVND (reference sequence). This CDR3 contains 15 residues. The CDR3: CASSMESRGNQPQHF. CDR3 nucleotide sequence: TGTGCCAGTAGTATGGAATCCCGGGGAAATCAGCCCCAGCATTTT. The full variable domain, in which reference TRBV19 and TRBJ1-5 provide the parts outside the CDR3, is DGGITQSPKYLFRKEGQNVTLSCEQNLNHDAMYWYRQDPGQGLRLIYYSQIVNDFQKGDIAEGYSVSREKKESFPLTVTSAQKNPTAFYLCASSMESRGNQPQHFGDGTRLSIL.

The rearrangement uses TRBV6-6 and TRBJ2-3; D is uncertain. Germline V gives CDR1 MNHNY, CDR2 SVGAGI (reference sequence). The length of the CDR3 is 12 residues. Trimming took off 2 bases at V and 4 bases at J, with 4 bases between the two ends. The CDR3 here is CASSYRSDTQYF. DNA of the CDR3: TGTGCCAGCAGTTACCGGTCAGATACGCAGTATTTT.

Here the CDR3 reads CAWSGLEGTGGTEAFF. The CDR3 DNA reads as TGTGCCTGGAGCGGGTTAGAGGGGACAGGGGGCACTGAAGCTTTCTTT. The V call is TRBV30, the J call TRBJ1-1; 11 bases agree with TRBD1. V shed 3 bases and J 4 bases; nucleotides not matched to a gene: 10. This CDR3 comprises 16 residues. Germline V lookup: CDR1 GTSNPN, CDR2 SVGIG (reference sequence).

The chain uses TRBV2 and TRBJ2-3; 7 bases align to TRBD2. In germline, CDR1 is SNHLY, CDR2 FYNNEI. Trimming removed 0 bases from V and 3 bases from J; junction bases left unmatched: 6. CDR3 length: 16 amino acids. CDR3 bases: TGTGCCAGCAGTGAAGCGCGTTTGGGGGGGACAGATACGCAGTATTTT. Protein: CASSEARLGGTDTQYF. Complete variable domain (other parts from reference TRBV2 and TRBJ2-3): EPEVTQTPSHQVTQMGQEVILRCVPISNHLYFYWYRQILGQKVEFLVSFYNNEISEKSEIFDDQFSVERPDGSNFTLKIRSTKLEDSAMYFCASSEARLGGTDTQYFGPGTRLTVL.

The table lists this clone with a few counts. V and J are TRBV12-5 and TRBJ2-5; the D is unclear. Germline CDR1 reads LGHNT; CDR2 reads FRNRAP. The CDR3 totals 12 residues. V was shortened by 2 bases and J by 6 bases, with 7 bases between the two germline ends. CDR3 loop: CASGLPDQTQYF. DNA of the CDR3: TGTGCTAGTGGTTTGCCAGACCAGACCCAGTACTTC.

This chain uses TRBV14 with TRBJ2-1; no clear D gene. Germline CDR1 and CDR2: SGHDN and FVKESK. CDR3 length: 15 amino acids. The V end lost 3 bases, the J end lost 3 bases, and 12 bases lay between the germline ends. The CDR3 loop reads CASSHTRSFYNEQFF. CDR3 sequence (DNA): TGTGCCAGCAGCCACACCAGGTCCTTCTACAATGAGCAGTTCTTC.

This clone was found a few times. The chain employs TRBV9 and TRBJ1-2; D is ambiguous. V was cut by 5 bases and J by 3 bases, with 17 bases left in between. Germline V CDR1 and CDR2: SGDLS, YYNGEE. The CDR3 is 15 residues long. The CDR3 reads CASSTTQITDYGYTF. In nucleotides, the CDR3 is TGTGCCAGCAGTACGACACAAATTACTGACTATGGCTACACCTTC.

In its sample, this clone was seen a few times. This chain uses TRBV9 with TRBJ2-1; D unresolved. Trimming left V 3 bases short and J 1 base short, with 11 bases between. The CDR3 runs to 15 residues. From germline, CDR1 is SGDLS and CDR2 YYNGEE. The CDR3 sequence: CASSGDPWSYNEQFF. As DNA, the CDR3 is TGTGCCAGCAGCGGAGACCCCTGGTCCTACAATGAGCAGTTCTTC.

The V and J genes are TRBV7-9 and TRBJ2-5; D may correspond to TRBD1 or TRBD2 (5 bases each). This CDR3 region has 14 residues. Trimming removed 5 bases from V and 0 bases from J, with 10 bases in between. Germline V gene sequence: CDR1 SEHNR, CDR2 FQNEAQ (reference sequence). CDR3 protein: CASSMGRDQETQYF. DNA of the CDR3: TGTGCCAGCAGCATGGGACGGGACCAAGAGACCCAGTACTTC.

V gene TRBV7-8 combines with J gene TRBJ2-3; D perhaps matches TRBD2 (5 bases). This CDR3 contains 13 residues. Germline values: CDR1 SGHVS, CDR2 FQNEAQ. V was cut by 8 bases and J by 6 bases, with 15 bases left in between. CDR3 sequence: CASESASGDTQYF. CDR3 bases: TGTGCCAGCGAAAGCGCTTCGGGGGATACGCAGTATTTT.

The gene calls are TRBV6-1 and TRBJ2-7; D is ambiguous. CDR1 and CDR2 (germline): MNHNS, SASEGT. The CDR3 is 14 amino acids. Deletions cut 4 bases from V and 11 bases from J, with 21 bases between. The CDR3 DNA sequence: TGTGCCAGCAGTGGATTCGAGGCCCCTCTAGGGAAGTACTTC. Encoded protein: CASSGFEAPLGKYF.

The chain's CDR3 is CATTDRRLNNSPLHF. CDR3 in DNA: TGTGCCACTACTGACAGGCGCCTGAATAATTCACCCCTCCACTTT. This chain connects TRBV2 to TRBJ1-6, with D possibly TRBD1 on 6 matching bases. V was clipped by 10 bases and J by 5 bases, with 18 bases between them. Germline V gives CDR1 SNHLY, CDR2 FYNNEI. The CDR3 sequence is 15 residues long.